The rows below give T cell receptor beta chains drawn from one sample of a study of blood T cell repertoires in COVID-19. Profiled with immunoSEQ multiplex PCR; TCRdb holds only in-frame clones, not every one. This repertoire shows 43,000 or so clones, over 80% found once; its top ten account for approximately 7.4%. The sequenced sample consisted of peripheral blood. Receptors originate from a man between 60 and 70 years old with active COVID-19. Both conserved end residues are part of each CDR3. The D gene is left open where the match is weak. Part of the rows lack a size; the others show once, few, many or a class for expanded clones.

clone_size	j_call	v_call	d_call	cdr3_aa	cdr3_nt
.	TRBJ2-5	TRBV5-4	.	CASSLVSGQQETQYF	TGTGCCAGCAGCTTGGTCTCAGGACAACAAGAGACCCAGTACTTC
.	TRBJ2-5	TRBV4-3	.	CASSQDGAFEETQYF	TGCGCCAGCAGCCAAGATGGGGCTTTTGAAGAGACCCAGTACTTC
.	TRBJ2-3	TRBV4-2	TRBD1	CASSPQTGINTDTQYF	TGTGCCAGCAGCCCCCAGACAGGGATAAACACAGATACGCAGTATTTT
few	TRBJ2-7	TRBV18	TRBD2	CASSPQRGGQSSYEQYF	TGTGCCAGCTCACCACAGCGGGGGGGGCAGAGCTCCTACGAGCAGTACTTC
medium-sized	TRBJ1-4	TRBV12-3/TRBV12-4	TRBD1	CASSTTDRVKLFF	TGTGCCAGCAGCACAACCGACAGGGTAAAACTGTTTTTT
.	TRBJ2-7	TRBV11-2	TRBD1	CASSQGQETRKYF	TGTGCCAGCAGCCAAGGACAGGAGACGAGAAAGTACTTC
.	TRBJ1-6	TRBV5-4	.	CASSLGGGTNSPLHF	TGTGCCAGCAGCTTGGGAGGGGGAACCAATTCACCCCTCCACTTT
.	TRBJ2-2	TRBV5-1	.	CASSWGRTNTGELFF	TGCGCCAGCAGCTGGGGCAGAACGAACACCGGGGAGCTGTTTTTT
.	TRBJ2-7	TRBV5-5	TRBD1	CASSWGQGRWGEQYF	TGTGCCAGCAGCTGGGGACAGGGACGATGGGGCGAGCAGTACTTC
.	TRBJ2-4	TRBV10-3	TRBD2	CAISDGTSGGHIQYF	TGTGCCATCAGTGACGGGACTAGCGGGGGGCACATTCAGTACTTC
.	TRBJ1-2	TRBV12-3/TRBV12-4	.	CASSLGAASTF	TGTGCCAGCAGTTTAGGGGCCGCATCCACCTTC
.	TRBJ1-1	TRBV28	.	CASSSTGGAFF	TGTGCCAGCAGTTCGACAGGAGGCGCTTTCTTT
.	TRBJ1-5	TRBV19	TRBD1	CASSPRGQGGGQPQHF	TGTGCCAGTAGCCCTCGAGGACAGGGGGGAGGTCAGCCCCAGCATTTT
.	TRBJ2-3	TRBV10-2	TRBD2	CASSEDPLAATTIADTQYF	TGCGCCAGCAGCGAGGACCCCCTAGCGGCGACAACGATTGCAGATACGCAGTATTTT
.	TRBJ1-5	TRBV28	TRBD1	CASSFPDSGGNQPQHF	TGTGCCAGCAGTTTCCCAGACTCAGGGGGTAATCAGCCCCAGCATTTT
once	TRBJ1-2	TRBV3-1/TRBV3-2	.	CASSQPGGYTF	TGTGCCAGCAGCCAACCCGGGGGCTACACCTTC
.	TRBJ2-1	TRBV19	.	CASSQVNEQFF	TGTGCCAGTAGTCAGGTCAATGAGCAGTTCTTC
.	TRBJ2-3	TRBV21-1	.	CASTIGTGGVDTQYF	TGTGCCAGCACCATAGGGACAGGGGGCGTCGATACGCAGTATTTT
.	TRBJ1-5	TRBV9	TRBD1	CASSVGQGAGQPQHF	TGTGCCAGCAGCGTCGGACAGGGGGCAGGGCAGCCCCAGCATTTT
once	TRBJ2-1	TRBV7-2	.	CASSLGVSYNEQFF	TGTGCCAGCAGCTTGGGCGTCTCCTACAATGAGCAGTTCTTC
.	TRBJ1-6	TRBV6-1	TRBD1	CASSESGQGLNSPLHF	TGTGCCAGCAGTGAATCTGGACAGGGCCTTAATTCACCCCTCCACTTT
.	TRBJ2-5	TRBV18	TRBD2	CASSPGTSGSETQYF	TGTGCCAGCTCGCCCGGGACTAGCGGGTCTGAGACCCAGTACTTC
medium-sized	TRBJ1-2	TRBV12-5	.	CASGYEGTFGYGYTF	TGTGCTAGTGGTTACGAGGGGACATTCGGCTATGGCTACACCTTC
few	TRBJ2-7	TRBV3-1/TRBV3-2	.	CASSHAGISYEQYF	TGTGCCAGCAGCCATGCAGGGATCTCCTACGAGCAGTACTTC
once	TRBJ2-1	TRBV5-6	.	CASTNRPGGANEQFF	TGTGCCAGCACCAACCGGCCCGGTGGGGCCAATGAGCAGTTCTTC
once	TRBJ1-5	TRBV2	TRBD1	CASRIAGGWDNQPQHF	TGTGCCAGCAGGATCGCAGGGGGCTGGGATAATCAGCCCCAGCATTTT
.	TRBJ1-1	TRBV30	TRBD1	CAWDPGQGTEAFF	TGTGCCTGGGACCCTGGACAGGGCACTGAAGCTTTCTTT
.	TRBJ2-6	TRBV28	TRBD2	CASSWRGLAGANVLTF	TGTGCCAGCAGCTGGCGGGGACTAGCTGGGGCCAACGTCCTGACTTTC
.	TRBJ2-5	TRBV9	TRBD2	CASSGTSGPQETQYF	TGTGCCAGCAGCGGGACTAGCGGCCCTCAAGAGACCCAGTACTTC
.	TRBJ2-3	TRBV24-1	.	CATSDDGSGTDTQYF	TGTGCCACCAGTGATGACGGGAGCGGCACAGATACGCAGTATTTT
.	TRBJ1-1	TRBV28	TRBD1	CASSSGQLNTEAFF	TGTGCCAGCAGTTCGGGACAGTTGAACACTGAAGCTTTCTTT
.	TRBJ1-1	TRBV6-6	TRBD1	CASSQFGQGARNTEAFF	TGTGCCAGCAGTCAGTTTGGACAGGGGGCTAGGAACACTGAAGCTTTCTTT
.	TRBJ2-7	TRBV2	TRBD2	CASSEEGSGNWYEQYF	TGTGCCAGCAGTGAAGAAGGGAGCGGGAATTGGTACGAGCAGTACTTC
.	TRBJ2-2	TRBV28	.	CASSVYWERPGELFF	TGTGCCAGCAGTGTCTACTGGGAGAGGCCCGGGGAGCTGTTTTTT
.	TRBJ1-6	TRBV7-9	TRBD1	CASSPGTENNSPLHF	TGTGCCAGCAGCCCCGGGACAGAAAATAATTCACCCCTCCACTTT
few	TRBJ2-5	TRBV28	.	CASSSTGGGETQYF	TGTGCCAGCAGTTCCACAGGGGGAGGGGAGACCCAGTACTTC
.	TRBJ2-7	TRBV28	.	CASSPRGGWSYEQYF	TGTGCCAGCAGTCCGCGGGGAGGCTGGTCCTACGAGCAGTACTTC
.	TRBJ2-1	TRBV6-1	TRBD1	CASGASGTAYNEQFF	TGTGCCAGCGGCGCATCCGGGACAGCCTACAATGAGCAGTTCTTC
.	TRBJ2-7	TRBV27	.	CASSRSPRSEQYF	TGTGCCAGCAGTCGGTCCCCTAGAAGCGAGCAGTACTTC
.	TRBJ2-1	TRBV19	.	CASSMFTGNFPASSYNEQFF	TGTGCCAGTAGTATGTTTACAGGGAATTTCCCCGCGAGCTCCTACAATGAGCAGTTCTTC
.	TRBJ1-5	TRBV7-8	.	CASSLGSGQPQHF	TGTGCCAGCAGCTTAGGATCGGGTCAGCCCCAGCATTTT
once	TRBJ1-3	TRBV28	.	CASQRGSGAGNTIYF	TGTGCCAGCCAGCGAGGGTCAGGGGCAGGAAACACCATATATTTT
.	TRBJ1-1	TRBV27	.	CASSLGAGRTEAFF	TGTGCCAGCAGTTTAGGGGCAGGGCGGACTGAAGCTTTCTTT
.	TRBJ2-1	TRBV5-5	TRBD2	CASILRASGGAPYNEQFF	TGTGCCAGCATCCTTCGGGCTAGCGGGGGGGCCCCTTACAATGAGCAGTTCTTC
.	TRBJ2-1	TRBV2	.	CASSSMVLQVNEQFF	TGTGCCAGCAGCTCCATGGTTCTACAGGTTAATGAGCAGTTCTTC
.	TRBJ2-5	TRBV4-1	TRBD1	CASSHTPTGQQETQYF	TGCGCCAGCAGCCATACACCGACAGGGCAACAAGAGACCCAGTACTTC
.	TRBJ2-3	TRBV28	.	CASSLLFTQYF	TGTGCCAGCAGTTTATTATTTACGCAGTATTTT
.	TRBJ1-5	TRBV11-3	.	CASSLDQGGYSNQPQHF	TGTGCCAGCAGCTTAGATCAAGGGGGTTATAGCAATCAGCCCCAGCATTTT
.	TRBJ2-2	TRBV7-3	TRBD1	CASSLKDRGQFGELFF	TGTGCCAGCAGCTTAAAAGACAGGGGGCAATTCGGGGAGCTGTTTTTT
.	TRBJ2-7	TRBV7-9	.	CASSKTEKYYEQYF	TGTGCCAGCAGCAAGACAGAAAAGTACTACGAGCAGTACTTC
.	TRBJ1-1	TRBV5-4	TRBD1	CASSREGTATEAFF	TGTGCCAGCAGCCGGGAGGGGACAGCAACTGAAGCTTTCTTT
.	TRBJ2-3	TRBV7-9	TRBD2	CASSPPTSGRADTQYF	TGTGCCAGCAGCCCCCCAACTAGCGGGAGAGCAGATACGCAGTATTTT
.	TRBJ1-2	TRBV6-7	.	CASSYFPWGGDGPTGGYTF	TGTGCCAGCAGTTACTTCCCGTGGGGGGGGGACGGGCCCACGGGAGGCTACACCTTC
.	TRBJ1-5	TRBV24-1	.	CATSDRRDNSNQPQHF	TGTGCCACCAGTGATCGCCGGGACAATAGCAATCAGCCCCAGCATTTT
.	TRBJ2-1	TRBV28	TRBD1	CASSRSPRTGSNEQFF	TGTGCCAGCAGTCGAAGTCCCCGGACAGGCTCCAATGAGCAGTTCTTC